This TCR beta chain came from a study of beta chain features in type 1 diabetes. Germline lookup yields CDR1 LGHNA and CDR2 YNFKEQ. The germline V and J ends were trimmed by 5 bases and 7 bases, with 18 bases remaining between them. The CDR3 covers 15 residues. Notes on this clone: Its antigen is unidentified.

Over 95% purity was reached by all sorted populations. Points from the study as a whole: TCRB CDR3s from Type 1 diabetes patients were moderately but significantly shorter in all four CD4+ subsets. Cells carrying high TCR expression could end up over-represented when cDNA is sequenced.

Of the isolated RNA, all was reverse transcribed, and so the sequenced material was expressed TCRB transcripts. The average read count of naive, central memory and regulatory T cell samples was about 3.3 million. Some clones are missing from TCRdb's copy, which holds only in-frame ones; the method was immunoSEQ multiplex PCR. Counted here are some 350,000 clones, 13% occurring once; the ten biggest clones make up about 0.015%. J is TRBJ2-1 and V is TRBV4-2, with D perhaps TRBD1 (5 bases). Sequencing was done on a sample of naive CD4+ T cells from blood. The receptor was isolated from a young woman with type 1 diabetes. Here the CDR3 reads CASSSNVGDRNEQFF. CDR3 nucleotide sequence: TGTGCCAGCAGCTCCAACGTAGGGGATCGGAATGAGCAGTTCTTC.